These 18 T cell receptor beta chains share one sample of origin, sequenced in a study of T cell responses to AZD1222 COVID-19 vaccine. The assay was immunoSEQ multiplex PCR, and TCRdb's table has in-frame clones only and misses some. There are roughly 80,000 clones in the sample; 75% to 95% occur only once, and 3.5% to 5.5% lies in the top ten. The source material was peripheral blood, sampled on day 0 of MenACWY control vaccination. The receptors originated from an adult in good health.

This sequence joins TRBV28 and TRBJ2-3; possibly TRBD2 for D (5 bases). Germline CDR1 MDHEN, CDR2 SYDVKM. Trimming left V 6 bases short and J 5 bases short, with 12 bases between. The CDR3 has 13 amino acids. CDR3 protein: CASSPPGRDTQYF. The CDR3 bases are TGTGCCAGCAGCCCGCCGGGGAGAGATACGCAGTATTTT.

At least ten counts were recorded for this clone. The rearrangement joins TRBV28 to TRBJ1-5; no clear D gene. The germline V and J ends were trimmed by 5 bases and 8 bases, with 13 bases remaining between them. This CDR3 has 13 residues. Germline V gene lookup returns CDR1 MDHEN and CDR2 SYDVKM. The CDR3 region has the DNA TGTGCCAGCAGTCGGGAGGGCCATAAGCCCCAGCATTTT. Amino acid sequence: CASSREGHKPQHF.

The chain has TRBV4-1 and TRBJ2-1; TRBD2 matches at 9 bases. Germline assignment: CDR1 MGHRA and CDR2 YSYEKL. This CDR3 is 16 amino acids long. After removal of 0 bases from V and 4 bases from J, the junction contained 4 bases not matched to a gene. The CDR3 DNA reads TGCGCCAGCAGCCAAGAACTAGCGGGCCAATACAATGAGCAGTTCTTC. Its protein is CASSQELAGQYNEQFF.

This sequence joins TRBV3-1 (or the pseudogene TRBV3-2) and TRBJ2-1, with 11 bases lining up with TRBD2. V was pared by 2 bases and J by 12 bases, with 6 bases of the junction left unmatched. Germline V gene data show CDR1 as LGHDT and CDR2 as YNNKEL (reference sequence). CDR3 size: 14 residues. As DNA, the CDR3 is TGTGCCAGCAGCCAACTAGCGGGAGGCCGTGGGCAGTTCTTC. Its protein is CASSQLAGGRGQFF.

The genes are TRBV9 and TRBJ1-1, with D maybe TRBD1 (5 bases). There are 13 residues in the CDR3. The germline V gene encodes CDR1 SGDLS and CDR2 YYNGEE. Trimming pared 2 bases from V and 7 bases from J, leaving 12 bases between. Written as DNA, the CDR3 is TGTGCCAGCAGCGTGGGGGTAGGTGATGAAGCTTTCTTT. It yields the protein CASSVGVGDEAFF. Variable domain in full (rest from reference TRBV9 and TRBJ1-1): DSGVTQTPKHLITATGQRVTLRCSPRSGDLSVYWYQQSLDQGLQFLIQYYNGEERAKGNILERFSAQQFPDLHSELNLSSLELGDSALYFCASSVGVGDEAFFGQGTRLTVV.

V is TRBV7-9 and J is TRBJ1-4; D gene unclear. V was clipped by 2 bases and J by 0 bases, with 7 bases between them. This CDR3 comprises 15 residues. From germline, CDR1 is SEHNR and CDR2 FQNEAQ (reference sequence). Written as DNA, the CDR3 is TGTGCCAGCAGCTTATCGGCAGCAACTAATGAAAAACTGTTTTTT. It specifies CASSLSAATNEKLFF.

The V and J genes are TRBV7-3 and TRBJ2-1, with 7 bases matching TRBD1. The CDR3 runs to 15 residues. Germline V CDR1 and CDR2: SGHTA, FQGTGA. V shed 5 bases, J shed 2 bases, and the junction held 6 bases outside the gene matches. The chain's CDR3 is CASSRTGEPYNEQFF. CDR3 sequence (DNA): TGTGCCAGCAGCCGAACAGGGGAGCCCTACAATGAGCAGTTCTTC.

The chain is built from TRBV24-1 and TRBJ1-1; D is perhaps TRBD1 (5 bases). Germline CDR1 reads KGHDR; CDR2 reads SFDVKD. V was shortened by 4 bases and J by 7 bases, with 12 bases between the two germline ends. The CDR3 length is 13 residues. The DNA for the CDR3 is TGTGCCACCAGTGAACAAAATGGGGGTGAAGCTTTCTTT. Amino acids: CATSEQNGGEAFF.

V and J are TRBV9 and TRBJ2-6; D tentatively fits TRBD1 or TRBD2 (5 bases each). The CDR3 totals 17 residues. Trimming took 7 bases from V and 3 from J, leaving 20 bases between them. The germline CDR1 and CDR2 sequences are SGDLS and YYNGEE. CDR3 region: CASDSSRGGGGANVLTF. The CDR3 region has the DNA TGTGCCAGCGACAGTTCACGAGGAGGAGGTGGGGCCAACGTCCTGACTTTC.

CDR3 loop: CASSLTTLAGNTIYF. For the CDR3, the DNA is TGTGCCAGTAGTCTCACTACCCTGGCAGGAAACACCATATATTTT. The chain joins TRBV19 to TRBJ1-3; D is ambiguous. Trimming pared 5 bases from V and 4 bases from J, leaving 15 bases between. The CDR3 sequence is 15 residues long. Germline V gives CDR1 LNHDA, CDR2 SQIVND (reference sequence).

V is TRBV19 and J is TRBJ1-1; no clear D. CDR1 and CDR2 (germline): LNHDA, SQIVND (reference sequence). This CDR3 is 11 amino acids long. Trimming removed 7 bases at V and 1 base at J, with 4 bases between. The CDR3 is CASTENTEAFF. The DNA of the CDR3 is TGTGCCAGTACAGAGAACACTGAAGCTTTCTTT. The full variable domain, completed using reference TRBV19 and TRBJ1-1, is DGGITQSPKYLFRKEGQNVTLSCEQNLNHDAMYWYRQDPGQGLRLIYYSQIVNDFQKGDIAEGYSVSREKKESFPLTVTSAQKNPTAFYLCASTENTEAFFGQGTRLTVV.

The CDR3 DNA is TGTGCCAGCAGCCAAGCGGGGGACCAGGGTACTGAAGCTTTCTTT. This codes for CASSQAGDQGTEAFF. The gene calls are TRBV3-1 (or the pseudogene TRBV3-2) and TRBJ1-1, with D perhaps TRBD1 (5 bases). The CDR3 extends over 15 amino acids. Trimming took 1 base from V and 5 from J, leaving 14 bases between them. The germline CDR1 and CDR2 sequences are LGHDT and YNNKEL (reference sequence).

The rearrangement joins TRBV6-5 to TRBJ1-1; D is unclear. V was cut by 7 bases and J by 4 bases, with 16 bases left in between. The CDR3 has 14 residues. Germline CDR1 is MNHEY and CDR2 is SVGAGI. CDR3 DNA sequence: TGTGCCAGCACCGCGCGTGTAAGGACCACTGAAGCTTTCTTT. Amino acids: CASTARVRTTEAFF.

The rearrangement links TRBV12-3 or TRBV12-4 to TRBJ1-1; the D is unclear. The V end was cut by 6 bases, the J end by 2 bases, with 10 bases between. The CDR3 consists of 13 residues. The CDR3 reads CASRPQVNTEAFF. CDR3 bases: TGTGCCAGCAGACCCCAGGTAAACACTGAAGCTTTCTTT.

The chain recombines TRBV30 with TRBJ1-2; TRBD1 matches at 8 bases. Germline trimming cut 0 bases from V and 8 bases from J; bases unmatched to any gene: 5. Germline V gene sequence: CDR1 GTSNPN, CDR2 SVGIG (reference sequence). CDR3 length: 13 residues. Written as DNA, the CDR3 is TGTGCCTGGAGTGTGATACAGGGGGAAGGCTACACCTTC. This encodes CAWSVIQGEGYTF. The entire variable domain, with the rest obtained from reference TRBV30 and TRBJ1-2, is as follows: SQTIHQWPATLVQPVGSPLSLECTVEGTSNPNLYWYRQAAGRGLQLLFYSVGIGQISSEVPQNLSASRPQDRQFILSSKKLLLSDSGFYLCAWSVIQGEGYTFGSGTRLTVV.

The chain links TRBV5-1 to TRBJ2-7; TRBD1 aligns across 9 bases. Germline V gene sequence: CDR1 SGHRS, CDR2 YFSETQ. V was pared by 4 bases and J by 0 bases, with 5 bases of the junction left unmatched. The CDR3 extends over 15 amino acids. In nucleotides, the CDR3 is TGCGCCAGCAGCCCAACAGGGGGCTCCTCCTACGAGCAGTACTTC. Protein product: CASSPTGGSSYEQYF.

The chain uses TRBV29-1 and TRBJ1-2, with D hard to call. CDR1 and CDR2 from the germline V gene are SQVTM and ANQGSEA. The CDR3 totals 11 residues. The ends were cut back, 5 bases at V and 3 bases at J, with 7 bases in the middle. CDR3 amino acids: CSVREYYGYTF. CDR3 nucleotide sequence: TGCAGCGTTCGAGAGTACTATGGCTACACCTTC.

This chain's CDR3 is CASAITTNEKLFF. CDR3 nucleotide sequence: TGCGCCAGCGCCATAACAACTAATGAAAAACTGTTTTTT. The chain combines TRBV5-1 with TRBJ1-4; D call uncertain. V lost 7 bases and J 0 bases, leaving 7 bases between the germline ends. CDR3 length equals 13 residues. Germline loops: CDR1 SGHRS, CDR2 YFSETQ.